What follows is one T cell receptor (beta chain) and its context. Its antigen is still unknown. Other DNA sequences within the sample encode an identical CDR3. These data belong to a study of Ad26.COV2.S vaccination and SARS-CoV-2 variants. Study as a whole: Trial arm assignment for the donor was COV1001 Ad26.COV2.S. Intramuscular Ad26.COV2.S doses were given once or twice, 56 days apart. General study findings and limits: Vaccine and placebo groups showed comparable non-spike TCR breadth.

Germline CDR1 is SGDLS and CDR2 is YYNGEE. J was trimmed by 2 bases and V by 3 bases; bases with no gene match: 4. CDR3 length: 14 amino acids. Treatment reported: roughly 20 received Ad26.COV2.S at low or high dose, single or two shots; 5 received placebo; per-sample allocation not given. After the first vaccine or placebo injection, samples were drawn on day 63. Assay: immunoSEQ multiplex PCR; the TCRdb copy retains only in-frame clones and omits some. The sample shows a few hundred thousand clones, 88% of them seen only once. V gene TRBV9 combines with J gene TRBJ2-7; 8 bases agree with TRBD1. This clonotype was sampled from a person aged 18 to 65 who received the Ad26.COV2.S COVID-19 vaccine or a placebo. The sequenced sample was peripheral blood, obtained in a trial of Ad26.COV2.S vaccine versus placebo. The CDR3 region has the DNA TGTGCCAGCAGCGCCGGGACAGGAACCTACGAGCAGTACTTC. Its protein is CASSAGTGTYEQYF.